The rows below give T cell receptor beta chains drawn from one sample of a study of T cell repertoires in cytomegalovirus infection. TCRdb re-called the reads through MiXCR, storing one row per CDR3 protein. The sample includes hundreds of thousands of distinct CDR3 sequences, approximately 33% of them seen just once. No antigens are known for them. The sample here was cultured PBMCs, taken from culture after CMV antigen stimulation. These receptors all stem from a human donor in good health (CMV status not recorded). Some clones in this sample may be carry-over from other donors' samples. CDR3s include the opening cysteine and the closing phenylalanine or tryptophan. D genes are given only for firm matches. Some rows have no size entry. The others give once, few or many, or a class for an expanded clone.

clone_size	j_call	d_call	v_call	cdr3_nt	cdr3_aa
NA	TRBJ2-7	TRBD1	TRBV12-3/TRBV12-4	TGTGCCAGCAGTTCCAACCGACAGGGGCACGAGCAGTACTTC	CASSSNRQGHEQYF
few	TRBJ2-3	NA	TRBV7-2	TGTGCCAGCAGCTTACTCGGCGGGATGGGGAATACGCAGTATTTT	CASSLLGGMGNTQYF
NA	TRBJ2-7	NA	TRBV12-3/TRBV12-4	TGTGCCAGCAGTTTAGCGCTAACTCCGCAGTACTTC	CASSLALTPQYF
few	TRBJ2-1	NA	TRBV19	TGTGCCAGTAGTATATCGGGAAGTGGGAATGAGCAGTTCTTC	CASSISGSGNEQFF
many	TRBJ2-7	NA	TRBV7-2	TGTGCCAGCAGCTTAGCGGTAGGGGCCGGCTACGAGCAGTACTTC	CASSLAVGAGYEQYF
NA	TRBJ2-1	NA	TRBV4-3	TGCGCCAGCAGCCTCACCGAAAGGGAAAGCAATGAGCAGTTCTTC	CASSLTERESNEQFF
few	TRBJ2-7	TRBD1	TRBV19	TGTGCCAGTAGTGCCCTCCCCGGGACAGGTTACGAGCAGTACTTC	CASSALPGTGYEQYF
NA	TRBJ1-4	TRBD1	TRBV20-1	TGCAGTGCCATGACAGGGAGAGATGAAAAACTGTTTTTT	CSAMTGRDEKLFF
many	TRBJ2-7	NA	TRBV7-2	TGTGCCAGCAGCCCCCCCGGCAGGGGAGGGTACGAGCAGTACTTC	CASSPPGRGGYEQYF
NA	TRBJ2-1	NA	TRBV20-1	TGCAGTGCAAACAGGGACAATGAGCAGTTCTTC	CSANRDNEQFF
many	TRBJ2-3	TRBD2	TRBV7-2	TGTGCCAGCAGCCCTAGCGGGGCCGAGAATACGCAGTATTTT	CASSPSGAENTQYF
once	TRBJ1-1	NA	TRBV14	TGTGCCAGCAGCCAAGTTCAGGGAACTCTGAACACTGAAGCTTTCTTT	CASSQVQGTLNTEAFF
NA	TRBJ2-5	TRBD2	TRBV7-8	TGTGCCAGCAGCTTTCCCTGGGGAGGGATAGGAGAGACCCAGTACTTC	CASSFPWGGIGETQYF
few	TRBJ1-5	NA	TRBV15	TGTGCCACCAGCATGCCAGGGTCCCTGAGCGGGCAGCCCCAGCATTTT	CATSMPGSLSGQPQHF
few	TRBJ2-4	NA	TRBV6-2/TRBV6-3	TGTGCCAGCAGTTACTCTTCCCGACACAGGGTTGACATTCAGTACTTC	CASSYSSRHRVDIQYF
few	TRBJ1-5	TRBD1	TRBV28	TGTGCCAGCAGTAATCCCGGACAGGGGGAAATCCAGCCCCAGCATTTT	CASSNPGQGEIQPQHF
NA	TRBJ2-7	TRBD2	TRBV20-1	TGCAGTGCTGGCGCTAGCGGGAGACCCTACGAGCAGTACTTC	CSAGASGRPYEQYF
few	TRBJ2-7	NA	TRBV7-9	TGTGCCAGCAGCTTAGAAGGCTCGGCCGGGGGCTACGAGCAGTACTTC	CASSLEGSAGGYEQYF